One and the same sample provided the 15 T cell receptor beta chains below, sequenced in a study of T cell responses to AZD1222 COVID-19 vaccine. The method was immunoSEQ multiplex PCR; TCRdb's version includes in-frame clones alone and lacks a portion of them. Of about 130,000 clones in the sample, 85% to 90% were seen once. This material consisted of peripheral blood, taken on day 0 of AZD1222 vaccination. All receptors come from an adult in good health.

V usage is TRBV7-3 and J usage is TRBJ1-1, with 7 bases aligning to TRBD1. Germline CDR1 is SGHTA and CDR2 is FQGTGA. This CDR3 spans 14 amino acids. V shed 2 bases and J 4 bases; nucleotides not matched to a gene: 4. The CDR3 DNA reads TGTGCCAGCAGCTTAGAGGGGGCGAGCACTGAAGCTTTCTTT. Protein sequence: CASSLEGASTEAFF.

The CDR3 coding sequence is TGTGCCAGCAGCCTAAACGACAGGAATGAGCAGTTCTTC. Its protein is CASSLNDRNEQFF. The chain employs TRBV3-1 (or the pseudogene TRBV3-2) and TRBJ2-1, with D perhaps matching TRBD1 (6 bases). V lost 4 bases and J lost 7, with 11 bases in between. Per germline, CDR1 LGHDT and CDR2 YNNKEL (reference sequence). The CDR3 totals 13 residues.

The chain carries TRBV9 and TRBJ2-7; TRBD2 matches 8 bases. The germline gives CDR1 SGDLS, CDR2 YYNGEE. J was trimmed by 4 bases and V by 3 bases; bases with no gene match: 3. The CDR3 covers 13 residues. CDR3 nucleotide sequence: TGTGCCAGCAGCGCAGGACTAGCATACGAGCAGTACTTC. Amino acids: CASSAGLAYEQYF.

V and J are TRBV5-1 and TRBJ2-3; 11 nucleotides line up with TRBD2. After removal of 1 base from V and 3 bases from J, the junction contained 4 bases not matched to a gene. Germline V lookup: CDR1 SGHRS, CDR2 YFSETQ. CDR3 size: 16 residues. CDR3 nucleotide sequence: TGCGCCAGCAGCTTGAGACTAGCGGGAAGTACAGATACGCAGTATTTT. This codes for CASSLRLAGSTDTQYF.

V is TRBV7-6 and J is TRBJ2-7; 12 bases match TRBD2. The CDR3 has 18 amino acids. Trimming removed 2 bases from V and 2 bases from J; junction bases left unmatched: 10. In germline, CDR1 is SGHVS, CDR2 FNYEAQ. The CDR3 DNA is TGTGCCAGCAGCTTAACCGGGCCGCGACTAGCGGGAGCCTACGAGCAGTACTTC. Its translation is CASSLTGPRLAGAYEQYF.

The chain is built from TRBV5-6 and TRBJ1-6; D possibly corresponds to TRBD1 (6 bases). Germline CDR1 is SGHDT and CDR2 is YYEEEE. The CDR3 sequence is 14 residues long. The V end was cut by 0 bases, the J end by 9 bases, with 10 bases between. In DNA, the CDR3 is TGTGCCAGCAGCTTGGCAGGGGTTGGTTCACCCCTCCACTTT. Translation gives CASSLAGVGSPLHF.

This clone has only one observation. This chain uses TRBV19 with TRBJ1-1, with 7 bases lining up with TRBD1. J gave up 3 bases and V 4 bases, and 5 bases lay outside the gene matches. CDR1 and CDR2 from the germline V gene are LNHDA and SQIVND (reference sequence). The CDR3 runs 14 residues. CDR3: CASSRQGPDTEAFF. As DNA, the CDR3 is TGTGCCAGTAGTAGACAGGGTCCGGACACTGAAGCTTTCTTT.

V usage is TRBV18 and J usage is TRBJ1-2; no clear D. Deletions cut 3 bases from V and 8 bases from J, with 13 bases between. Germline V gives CDR1 KGHSH, CDR2 LQKENI. This CDR3 is 13 amino acids long. CDR3 loop: CASSPRESSGYTF. The CDR3 region has the DNA TGTGCCAGCTCACCTCGGGAATCGTCGGGCTACACCTTC. Based on the CDR3 plus reference TRBV18 and TRBJ1-2, the full variable domain is NAGVMQNPRHLVRRRGQEARLRCSPMKGHSHVYWYRQLPEEGLKFMVYLQKENIIDESGMPKERFSAEFPKEGPSILRIQQVVRGDSAAYFCASSPRESSGYTFGSGTRLTVV.

This clone was recorded only once. The chain couples TRBV4-1 to TRBJ1-1; TRBD1 might be the D (5 bases). Trimming removed 6 bases at V and 6 bases at J, with 14 bases between. The CDR3 runs to 13 residues. CDR1 is MGHRA, CDR2 YSYEKL, per germline. The CDR3 coding sequence is TGCGCCAGCAGGAGTAGCTGGGGCTCTGAAGCTTTCTTT. Translation: CASRSSWGSEAFF.

This rearrangement joins TRBV4-3 to TRBJ1-1; TRBD1 aligns across 7 bases. Losses at the gene ends were 3 bases for V and 2 bases for J; bases not matched to a gene: 6. This CDR3 region has 15 residues. Germline V lookup: CDR1 LGHNA, CDR2 YSLEER. CDR3 DNA sequence: TGCGCCAGCAGCCAGCGATACAGGGGAAACACTGAAGCTTTCTTT. Protein: CASSQRYRGNTEAFF.

The chain is built from TRBV12-3 or TRBV12-4 and TRBJ2-1; tentative D call: TRBD2 (5 bases). CDR3 length: 12 residues. V shed 6 bases and J shed 13 bases, with 16 bases lying between them. The CDR3 region has the DNA TGTGCCAGCAGCCTACTAGAGCCGGTTCAGTTCTTC. Its translation: CASSLLEPVQFF.

The rearrangement uses TRBV10-3 and TRBJ1-1; D unclear. CDR1 ENHRY and CDR2 SYGVKD come from the germline V gene. The CDR3 spans 13 residues. The V end lost 3 bases, the J end lost 2 bases, and 7 bases lay between the germline ends. The CDR3 protein is CAISDKLNTEAFF. The DNA for the CDR3 is TGTGCCATCAGTGATAAGTTAAACACTGAAGCTTTCTTT.

The chain links TRBV9 to TRBJ1-3; D is perhaps TRBD1 (6 bases). Germline CDR1 is SGDLS and CDR2 is YYNGEE. The CDR3 totals 15 residues. Trimming stripped 0 bases from V and 4 bases from J, with 11 bases between. For the CDR3, the DNA is TGTGCCAGCAGCGTAGCCCCGGGACAAGGAAACACCATATATTTT. This gives the protein CASSVAPGQGNTIYF.

V and J are TRBV7-2 and TRBJ1-1; D unclear. Trimming removed 4 bases from V and 4 bases from J, with 10 bases in between. This CDR3 region has 13 residues. In germline, CDR1 is SGHTA, CDR2 FQGNSA. The CDR3 bases are TGTGCCAGCAGCTCACAGATCCCCACTGAAGCTTTCTTT. Translated, it gives CASSSQIPTEAFF. Supplemented by reference TRBV7-2 and TRBJ1-1, the full variable domain reads GAGVSQSPSNKVTEKGKDVELRCDPISGHTALYWYRQSLGQGLEFLIYFQGNSAPDKSGLPSDRFSAERTGGSVSTLTIQRTQQEDSAVYLCASSSQIPTEAFFGQGTRLTVV.

The chain couples TRBV7-2 to TRBJ2-7, with 10 bases that match TRBD2. The germline V gene has CDR1 SGHTA and CDR2 FQGNSA. The CDR3 is made up of 17 amino acids. The V gene end was trimmed by 4 bases and the J gene end by 2 bases; junction bases not matched to a gene: 11. The CDR3 here is CASSWRASGREPYEQYF. CDR3 DNA sequence: TGTGCCAGCAGCTGGAGGGCAAGCGGGAGGGAACCCTACGAGCAGTACTTC.